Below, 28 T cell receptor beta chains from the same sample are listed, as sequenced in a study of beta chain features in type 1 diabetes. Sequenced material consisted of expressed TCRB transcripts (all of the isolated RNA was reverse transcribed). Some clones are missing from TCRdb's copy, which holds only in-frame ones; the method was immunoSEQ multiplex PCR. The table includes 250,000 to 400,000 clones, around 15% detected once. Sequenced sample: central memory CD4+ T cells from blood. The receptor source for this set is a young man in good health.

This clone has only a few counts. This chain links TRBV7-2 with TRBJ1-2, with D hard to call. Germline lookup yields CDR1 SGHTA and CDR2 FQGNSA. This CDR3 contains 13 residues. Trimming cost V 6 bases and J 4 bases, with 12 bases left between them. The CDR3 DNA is TGTGCCAGCAGTTACAACCTCCGCTATGGCTACACCTTC. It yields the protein CASSYNLRYGYTF.

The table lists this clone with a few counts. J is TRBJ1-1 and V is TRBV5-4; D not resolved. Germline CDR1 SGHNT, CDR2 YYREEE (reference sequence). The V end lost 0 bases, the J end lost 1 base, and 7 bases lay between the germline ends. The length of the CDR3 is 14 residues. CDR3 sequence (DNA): TGTGCCAGCAGCTTGGCAGCTAGGAACACTGAAGCTTTCTTT. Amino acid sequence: CASSLAARNTEAFF.

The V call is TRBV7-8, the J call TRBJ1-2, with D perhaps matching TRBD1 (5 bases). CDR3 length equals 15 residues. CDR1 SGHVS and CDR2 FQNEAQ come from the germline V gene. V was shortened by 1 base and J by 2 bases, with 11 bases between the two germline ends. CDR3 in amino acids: CASSLGVGTNYGYTF. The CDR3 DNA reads TGTGCCAGCAGCTTAGGGGTTGGGACCAACTATGGCTACACCTTC.

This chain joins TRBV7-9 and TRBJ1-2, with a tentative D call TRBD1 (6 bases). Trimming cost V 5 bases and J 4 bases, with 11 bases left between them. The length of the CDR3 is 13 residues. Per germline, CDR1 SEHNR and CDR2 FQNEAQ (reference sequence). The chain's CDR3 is CASSQDSFYGYTF. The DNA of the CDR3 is TGTGCCAGCAGCCAGGACAGTTTCTATGGCTACACCTTC.

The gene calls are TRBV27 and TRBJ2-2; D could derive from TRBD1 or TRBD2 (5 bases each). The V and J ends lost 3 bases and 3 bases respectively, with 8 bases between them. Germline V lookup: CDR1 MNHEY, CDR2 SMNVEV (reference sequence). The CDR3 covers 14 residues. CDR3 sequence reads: CASSLLGDTGELFF. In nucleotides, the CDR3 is TGTGCCAGCAGTTTGTTGGGGGACACCGGGGAGCTGTTTTTT.

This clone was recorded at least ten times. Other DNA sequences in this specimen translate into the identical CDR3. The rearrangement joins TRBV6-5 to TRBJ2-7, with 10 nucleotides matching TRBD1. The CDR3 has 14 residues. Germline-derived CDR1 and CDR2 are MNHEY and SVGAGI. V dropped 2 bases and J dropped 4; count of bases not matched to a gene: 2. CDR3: CASSYRDRGYEQYF. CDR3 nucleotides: TGTGCCAGCAGTTACCGGGACAGGGGTTACGAGCAGTACTTC.

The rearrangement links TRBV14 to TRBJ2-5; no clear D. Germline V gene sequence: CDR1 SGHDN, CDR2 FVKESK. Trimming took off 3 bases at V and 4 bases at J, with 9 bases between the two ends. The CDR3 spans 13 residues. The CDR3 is CASSHGPGETQYF. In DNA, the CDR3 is TGTGCCAGCAGCCACGGCCCCGGAGAGACCCAGTACTTC. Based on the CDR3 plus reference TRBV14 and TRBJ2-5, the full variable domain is EAGVTQFPSHSVIEKGQTVTLRCDPISGHDNLYWYRRVMGKEIKFLLHFVKESKQDESGMPNNRFLAERTGGTYSTLKVQPAELEDSGVYFCASSHGPGETQYFGPGTRLLVL.

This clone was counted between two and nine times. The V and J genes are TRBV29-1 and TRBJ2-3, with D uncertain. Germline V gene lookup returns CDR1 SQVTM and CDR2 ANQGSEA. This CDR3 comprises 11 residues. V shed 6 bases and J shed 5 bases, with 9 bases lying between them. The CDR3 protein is CSVLVGDTQYF. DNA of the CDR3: TGCAGCGTGCTTGTCGGAGATACGCAGTATTTT.

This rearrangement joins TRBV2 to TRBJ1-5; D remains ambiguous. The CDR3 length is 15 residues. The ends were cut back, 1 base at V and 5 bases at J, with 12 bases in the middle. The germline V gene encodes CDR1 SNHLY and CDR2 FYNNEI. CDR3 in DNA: TGTGCCAGCAGTGAAGTTATGGGTACTTATCAGCCCCAGCATTTT. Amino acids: CASSEVMGTYQPQHF.

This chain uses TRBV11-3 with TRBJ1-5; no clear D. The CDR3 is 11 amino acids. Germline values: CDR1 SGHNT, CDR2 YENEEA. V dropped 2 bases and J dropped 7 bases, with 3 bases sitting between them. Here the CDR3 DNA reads TGTGCCAGCAGCTTAAAGCAGCCCCAGCATTTT. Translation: CASSLKQPQHF.

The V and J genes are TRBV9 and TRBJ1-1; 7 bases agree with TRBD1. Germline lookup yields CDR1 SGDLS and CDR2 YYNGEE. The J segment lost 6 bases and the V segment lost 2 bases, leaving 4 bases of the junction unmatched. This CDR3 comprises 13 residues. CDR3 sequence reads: CASSVYDRAEAFF. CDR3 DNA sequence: TGTGCCAGCAGCGTTTACGACAGGGCTGAAGCTTTCTTT.

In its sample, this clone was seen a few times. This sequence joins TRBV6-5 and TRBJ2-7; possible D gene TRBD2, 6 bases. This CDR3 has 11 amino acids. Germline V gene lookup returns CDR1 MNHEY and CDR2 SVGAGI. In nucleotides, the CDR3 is TGTGCAGGGCGGGGAGGCTACGAGCAGTACTTC. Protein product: CAGRGGYEQYF.

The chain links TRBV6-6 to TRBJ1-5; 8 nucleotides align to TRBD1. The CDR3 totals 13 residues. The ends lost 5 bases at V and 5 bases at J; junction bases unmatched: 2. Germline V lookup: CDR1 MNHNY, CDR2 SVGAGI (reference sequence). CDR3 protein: CASSDRGDQPQHF. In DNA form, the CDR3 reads TGTGCCAGCAGTGACAGGGGTGATCAGCCCCAGCATTTT.

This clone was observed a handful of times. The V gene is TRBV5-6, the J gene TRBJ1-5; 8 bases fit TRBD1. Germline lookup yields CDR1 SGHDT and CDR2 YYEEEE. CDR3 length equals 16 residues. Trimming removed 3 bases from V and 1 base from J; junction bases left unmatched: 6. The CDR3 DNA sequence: TGTGCCAGCAGCTCTAAGGGACAGGCCAGCAATCAGCCCCAGCATTTT. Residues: CASSSKGQASNQPQHF.

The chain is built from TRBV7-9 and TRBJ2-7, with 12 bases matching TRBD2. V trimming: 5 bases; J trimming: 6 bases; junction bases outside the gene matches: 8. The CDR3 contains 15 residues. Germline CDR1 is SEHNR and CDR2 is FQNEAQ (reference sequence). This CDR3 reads CASSPLAGGSGEQYV. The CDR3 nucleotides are TGTGCCAGCAGCCCACTAGCGGGAGGATCGGGCGAGCAGTACGTC.

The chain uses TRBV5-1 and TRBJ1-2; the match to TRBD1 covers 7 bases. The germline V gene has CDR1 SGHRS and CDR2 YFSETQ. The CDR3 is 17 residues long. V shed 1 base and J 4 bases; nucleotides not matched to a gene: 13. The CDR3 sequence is CASSLNAEGANGYGYTF. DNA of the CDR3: TGCGCCAGCAGCTTGAACGCAGAGGGGGCGAACGGCTATGGCTACACCTTC.

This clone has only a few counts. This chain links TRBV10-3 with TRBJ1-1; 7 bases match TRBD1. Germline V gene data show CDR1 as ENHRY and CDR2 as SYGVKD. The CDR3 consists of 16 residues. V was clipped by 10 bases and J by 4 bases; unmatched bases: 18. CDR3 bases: TGTGCCACTACTCTCGGTGTGACAGGGTACGGCACTGAAGCTTTCTTT. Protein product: CATTLGVTGYGTEAFF.

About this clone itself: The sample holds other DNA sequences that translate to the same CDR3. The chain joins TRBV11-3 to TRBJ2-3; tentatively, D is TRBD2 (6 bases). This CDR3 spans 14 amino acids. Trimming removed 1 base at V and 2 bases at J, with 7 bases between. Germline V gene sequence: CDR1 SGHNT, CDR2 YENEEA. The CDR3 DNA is TGTGCCAGCAGCTTAGGCGGGGTCACAGATACGCAGTATTTT. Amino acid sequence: CASSLGGVTDTQYF.

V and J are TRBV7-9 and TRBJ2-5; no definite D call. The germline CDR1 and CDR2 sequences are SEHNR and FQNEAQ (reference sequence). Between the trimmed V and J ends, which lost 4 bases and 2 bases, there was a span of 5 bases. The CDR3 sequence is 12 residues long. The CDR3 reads CASSYEQETQYF. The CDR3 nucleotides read TGTGCCAGCAGCTACGAGCAAGAGACCCAGTACTTC.

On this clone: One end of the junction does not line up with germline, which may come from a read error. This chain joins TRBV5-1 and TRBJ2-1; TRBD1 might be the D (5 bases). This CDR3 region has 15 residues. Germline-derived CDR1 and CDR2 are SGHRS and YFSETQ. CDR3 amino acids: CASSLAGGAGNEQFF. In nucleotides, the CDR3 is TGTGCCAGCAGCTTGGCCGGTGGGGCCGGAAATGAGCAGTTCTTC.

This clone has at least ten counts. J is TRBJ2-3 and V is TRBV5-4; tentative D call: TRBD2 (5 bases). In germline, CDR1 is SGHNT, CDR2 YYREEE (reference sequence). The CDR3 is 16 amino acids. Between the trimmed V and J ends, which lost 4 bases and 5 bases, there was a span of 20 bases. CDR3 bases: TGTGCCAGCAGCCCCGCTGGGAGCGGACGGGGAGATACGCAGTATTTT. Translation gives CASSPAGSGRGDTQYF.

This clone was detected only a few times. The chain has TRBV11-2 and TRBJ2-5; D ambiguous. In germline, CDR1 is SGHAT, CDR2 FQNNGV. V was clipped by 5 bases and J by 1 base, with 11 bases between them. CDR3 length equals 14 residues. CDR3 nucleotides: TGTGCCAGCAGCCCGAGTTGGGGCCAAGAGACCCAGTACTTC. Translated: CASSPSWGQETQYF. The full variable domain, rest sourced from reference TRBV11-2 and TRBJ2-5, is EAGVAQSPRYKIIEKRQSVAFWCNPISGHATLYWYQQILGQGPKLLIQFQNNGVVDDSQLPKDRFSAERLKGVDSTLKIQPAKLEDSAVYLCASSPSWGQETQYFGPGTRLLVL.

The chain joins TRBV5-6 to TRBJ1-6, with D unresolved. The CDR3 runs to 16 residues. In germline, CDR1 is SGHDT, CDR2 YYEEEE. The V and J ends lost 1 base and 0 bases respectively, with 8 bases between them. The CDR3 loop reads CASSLRSSSYNSPLHF. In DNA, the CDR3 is TGTGCCAGCAGCTTGAGGTCCTCCTCCTATAATTCACCCCTCCACTTT.

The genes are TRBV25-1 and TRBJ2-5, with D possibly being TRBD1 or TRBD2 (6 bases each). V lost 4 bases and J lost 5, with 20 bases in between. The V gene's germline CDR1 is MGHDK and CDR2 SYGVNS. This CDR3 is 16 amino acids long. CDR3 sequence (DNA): TGTGCCAGCAGTGGGGGGGACACTGGATTCGAGGAGACCCAGTACTTC. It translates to CASSGGDTGFEETQYF.

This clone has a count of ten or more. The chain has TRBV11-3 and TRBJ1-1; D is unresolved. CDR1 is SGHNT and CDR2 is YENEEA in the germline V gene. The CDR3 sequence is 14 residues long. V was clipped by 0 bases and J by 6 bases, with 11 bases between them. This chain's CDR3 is CASSLDQTASEAFF. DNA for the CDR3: TGTGCCAGCAGCTTAGATCAGACGGCTTCTGAAGCTTTCTTT.

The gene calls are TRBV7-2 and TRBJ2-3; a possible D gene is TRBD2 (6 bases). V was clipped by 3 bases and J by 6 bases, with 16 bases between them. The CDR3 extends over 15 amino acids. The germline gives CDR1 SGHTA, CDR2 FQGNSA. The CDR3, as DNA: TGTGCCAGCAGCTTCCTGACTAGTCGGGCGGATACGCAGTATTTT. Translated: CASSFLTSRADTQYF.

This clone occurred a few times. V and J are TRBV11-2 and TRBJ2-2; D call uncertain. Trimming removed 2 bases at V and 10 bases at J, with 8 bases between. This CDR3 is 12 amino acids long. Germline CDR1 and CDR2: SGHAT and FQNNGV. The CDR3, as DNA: TGTGCCAGCAGCTTAAATAGGATGGAGCTGTTTTTT. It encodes CASSLNRMELFF. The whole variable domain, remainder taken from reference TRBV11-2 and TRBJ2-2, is EAGVAQSPRYKIIEKRQSVAFWCNPISGHATLYWYQQILGQGPKLLIQFQNNGVVDDSQLPKDRFSAERLKGVDSTLKIQPAKLEDSAVYLCASSLNRMELFFGEGSRLTVL.

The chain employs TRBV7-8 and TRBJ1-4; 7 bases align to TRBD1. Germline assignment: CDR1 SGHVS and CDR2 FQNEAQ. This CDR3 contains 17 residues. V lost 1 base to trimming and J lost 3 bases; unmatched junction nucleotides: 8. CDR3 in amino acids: CASSLVPRQGPNEKLFF. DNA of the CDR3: TGTGCCAGCAGCTTAGTGCCCCGACAGGGCCCTAATGAAAAACTGTTTTTT.